The entry below describes one T cell receptor (beta chain). This sample was taken from a study of CD8 T cells in Susac syndrome. Looked up from germline, CDR1 is SQVTM and CDR2 is ANQGSEA. There are 15 residues in the CDR3. Trimming at V came to 4 bases and at J to 6 bases, leaving 10 bases not matched to a gene. An input of about 0.5 to 1 ug of RNA was subjected to reverse transcription using random hexamers. TCRdb re-called the immunoSEQ multiplex PCR reads through MiXCR, storing one row per CDR3 protein. The repertoire holds roughly 120,000 distinct CDR3 sequences, around 94% seen once, with around 0.087% in the top ten. The CD8+ and CD4+ T cells were negatively isolated, with the TEMRA cells enriched by FACS.

The chain couples TRBV29-1 to TRBJ2-2, with 8 nucleotides matching TRBD1. Input material: CD4+ T cells from PBMCs. The origin of this receptor is a human donor in good health. The CDR3 DNA reads TGCAGCGTTGTCCCCGGGACAGGACGCGCCGGGGAGCTGTTTTTT. This sequence encodes CSVVPGTGRAGELFF.